The 16 T cell receptor beta chains below all came from one sample that was sequenced in a study of shared clonotypes between healthy human individuals. Sequenced by immunoSEQ multiplex PCR; TCRdb stores in-frame clones only, minus some. The sample lists around 1.4 million clones; just under 99% were seen once. The sequenced sample was naive CD4+ T cells sorted from blood. Noted subset: CD45RA+ positively selected. Source of these receptors: a man between 25 and 39 years old in good health.

The chain joins TRBV7-9 to TRBJ2-6; 9 bases match TRBD1. The CDR3 runs to 19 residues. Germline CDR1 is SEHNR and CDR2 is FQNEAQ (reference sequence). V lost 1 base, J lost 0 bases, and 7 bases stayed unmatched. CDR3 region: CASSLGVDRGYSGANVLTF. The CDR3 DNA reads as TGTGCCAGCAGCTTAGGCGTGGACAGGGGTTACTCTGGGGCCAACGTCCTGACTTTC.

The V and J genes are TRBV19 and TRBJ2-3; D possibly corresponds to TRBD2 (5 bases). The germline gives CDR1 LNHDA, CDR2 SQIVND (reference sequence). The CDR3 is 15 residues long. V was clipped by 2 bases and J by 0 bases, with 9 bases between them. The chain's CDR3 is CASSILSSSTDTQYF. In DNA form, the CDR3 reads TGTGCCAGTAGTATACTTTCTAGCAGCACAGATACGCAGTATTTT.

CDR3 sequence reads: CSVEGIGTSSYNEQFF. The CDR3 coding sequence is TGCAGCGTTGAAGGTATAGGCACAAGCTCCTACAATGAGCAGTTCTTC. This chain uses TRBV29-1 with TRBJ2-1, with unresolved D. The CDR3 covers 16 residues. CDR1 and CDR2 (germline): SQVTM, ANQGSEA. Trimming removed 1 base from V and 0 bases from J, with 13 bases in between.

The rearrangement links TRBV7-6 to TRBJ2-5; a possible D gene is TRBD1 (5 bases). This CDR3 has 16 amino acids. Trimming removed 0 bases from V and 1 base from J, with 12 bases in between. Germline-derived CDR1 and CDR2 are SGHVS and FNYEAQ. The DNA of the CDR3 is TGTGCCAGCAGCTTAGCCCCGACAGTGAGCCAAGAGACCCAGTACTTC. Encoded protein: CASSLAPTVSQETQYF. Combining the CDR3 with reference TRBV7-6 and TRBJ2-5 gives the whole variable domain GAGVSQSPRYKVTKRGQDVALRCDPISGHVSLYWYRQALGQGPEFLTYFNYEAQQDKSGLPNDRFSAERPEGSISTLTIQRTEQRDSAMYRCASSLAPTVSQETQYFGPGTRLLVL.

The chain joins TRBV5-1 to TRBJ2-1; D might be TRBD2 (5 bases). The CDR3 is 17 amino acids. The V gene's germline CDR1 is SGHRS and CDR2 YFSETQ. Trimming took 3 bases from V and 0 from J, leaving 16 bases between them. The CDR3 region is CASSSNLVGSSYNEQFF. In DNA form, the CDR3 reads TGCGCCAGCAGCTCCAACCTAGTGGGGAGCTCCTACAATGAGCAGTTCTTC.

The V gene is TRBV9, the J gene TRBJ2-1, with TRBD2 matching 13 bases. The CDR3 is 16 residues long. Germline-derived CDR1 and CDR2 are SGDLS and YYNGEE. The V segment lost 3 bases and the J segment 3 bases; nucleotides outside the gene matches: 3. CDR3 in amino acids: CASSGGTSGIYNEQFF. The CDR3 coding sequence is TGTGCCAGCAGCGGGGGGACTAGCGGGATCTACAATGAGCAGTTCTTC. Based on the CDR3 plus reference TRBV9 and TRBJ2-1, the full variable domain is DSGVTQTPKHLITATGQRVTLRCSPRSGDLSVYWYQQSLDQGLQFLIQYYNGEERAKGNILERFSAQQFPDLHSELNLSSLELGDSALYFCASSGGTSGIYNEQFFGPGTRLTVL.

The rearrangement joins TRBV5-1 to TRBJ2-1; the match to TRBD2 covers 11 bases. V was clipped by 7 bases and J by 6 bases; unmatched bases: 9. In germline, CDR1 is SGHRS, CDR2 YFSETQ. CDR3 length: 15 residues. The CDR3 region has the DNA TGCGCCAGCGCCCAGGGGACTAGCGGCCTCAATGAGCAGTTCTTC. Protein sequence: CASAQGTSGLNEQFF.

The chain combines TRBV7-2 with TRBJ2-3; the D gene is possibly TRBD2 (5 bases). Trimming took off 1 base at V and 6 bases at J, with 14 bases between the two ends. This CDR3 has 15 residues. Germline CDR1 and CDR2: SGHTA and FQGNSA. The CDR3 loop reads CASSLGTYIGDTQYF. The CDR3 DNA reads TGTGCCAGCAGCTTAGGGACTTACATAGGGGATACGCAGTATTTT.

This rearrangement joins TRBV28 to TRBJ2-2; TRBD2 might be the D (5 bases). The V gene's germline CDR1 is MDHEN and CDR2 SYDVKM. V was shortened by 6 bases and J by 1 base, with 15 bases between the two germline ends. This CDR3 comprises 16 residues. The CDR3 DNA sequence: TGTGCCAGCAGGGGTAGCGTAGCCCAGAACACCGGGGAGCTGTTTTTT. Residues: CASRGSVAQNTGELFF.

The chain joins TRBV30 to TRBJ1-3; the D gene is possibly TRBD1 (5 bases). The V and J ends lost 8 bases and 2 bases respectively, with 19 bases between them. The CDR3 runs to 15 residues. Germline V lookup: CDR1 GTSNPN, CDR2 SVGIG (reference sequence). CDR3 sequence reads: CAQSRDARAGNTIYF. The CDR3 DNA follows: TGTGCCCAGTCAAGGGACGCAAGGGCTGGAAACACCATATATTTT.

The chain joins TRBV25-1 to TRBJ2-3; D unclear. Deletions cut 5 bases from V and 1 base from J, with 7 bases between. The germline V gene has CDR1 MGHDK and CDR2 SYGVNS. The CDR3 contains 13 residues. CDR3 sequence reads: CASSITGTDTQYF. The CDR3 nucleotides read TGTGCCAGCAGTATTACAGGCACAGATACGCAGTATTTT.

The gene calls are TRBV7-7 and TRBJ2-1; TRBD1 might be the D (5 bases). Between the trimmed V and J ends, which lost 4 bases and 3 bases, there was a span of 7 bases. Germline V lookup: CDR1 SSHAT, CDR2 FNYEAQ (reference sequence). CDR3 length: 13 amino acids. CDR3: CASSSDSYNEQFF. The CDR3 DNA reads TGTGCCAGCAGCTCCGACAGCTACAATGAGCAGTTCTTC.

With respect to this clone: Other DNA sequences in the sample encode the same CDR3. This chain joins TRBV9 and TRBJ2-1; 9 positions match TRBD1. Germline-derived CDR1 and CDR2 are SGDLS and YYNGEE. The J segment lost 7 bases and the V segment lost 0 bases, leaving 2 bases of the junction unmatched. This CDR3 comprises 14 residues. The DNA for the CDR3 is TGTGCCAGCAGCGTAGTAGGACAGGGGAATGAGCAGTTCTTC. This gives the protein CASSVVGQGNEQFF.

For this clone: In the same sample, other DNA sequences code for this CDR3. CDR3 sequence reads: CASSFLGQETQYF. The DNA for the CDR3 is TGCGCCAGCAGCTTTCTAGGACAAGAGACCCAGTACTTC. The chain employs TRBV5-1 and TRBJ2-5; D is undetermined. Germline lookup yields CDR1 SGHRS and CDR2 YFSETQ. V lost 2 bases and J lost 2, with 7 bases in between. The CDR3 extends over 13 amino acids.

The chain couples TRBV11-2 to TRBJ2-7, with 14 bases that match TRBD2. The length of the CDR3 is 19 residues. The germline CDR1 and CDR2 sequences are SGHAT and FQNNGV. With 1 base clipped from V and 1 base from J, the junction kept 9 bases outside the gene matches. The CDR3 sequence is CASSLVGTSGSQGSYEQYF. As DNA, the CDR3 is TGTGCCAGCAGCTTAGTAGGGACTAGCGGGAGTCAAGGGTCCTACGAGCAGTACTTC. Together with reference TRBV11-2 and TRBJ2-7, the CDR3 gives the full variable domain: EAGVAQSPRYKIIEKRQSVAFWCNPISGHATLYWYQQILGQGPKLLIQFQNNGVVDDSQLPKDRFSAERLKGVDSTLKIQPAKLEDSAVYLCASSLVGTSGSQGSYEQYFGPGTRLTVT.

CDR3 sequence reads: CASSRTGGATTDTQYF. The CDR3 DNA is TGCGCCAGCAGTCGGACTGGCGGGGCGACCACAGATACGCAGTATTTT. The rearrangement uses TRBV5-1 and TRBJ2-3, with D possibly TRBD2 on 6 matching bases. The CDR3 totals 16 residues. CDR1 is SGHRS and CDR2 is YFSETQ in the germline V gene. The V end was cut by 5 bases, the J end by 2 bases, with 18 bases between.